The rows below give T cell receptor beta chains drawn from one sample of a study of blood T cells in healthy people across ages. TCRdb processed the 5' RACE reads anew with MiXCR; each CDR3 protein has one entry. Of around 1,600,000 distinct CDR3 sequences listed, about 45% were seen once; the top ten hold about 4%. The sequenced material came from blood. Source of these receptors: a woman aged 18-29 years in good health. CDR3s include the opening cysteine and the closing phenylalanine or tryptophan.

cdr3_aa: CASSETSGRDTQYF
j_call: TRBJ2-3
cdr3_length: 14
v_call: TRBV2

cdr3_aa: CASSVGAGTNTGELFF
j_call: TRBJ2-2
cdr3_length: 16
v_call: TRBV9

cdr3_aa: CASSPPAARKYEQYF
j_call: TRBJ2-7
cdr3_length: 15
v_call: TRBV5-1

cdr3_aa: CSVAPYLTDTQYF
j_call: TRBJ2-3
cdr3_length: 13
v_call: TRBV29-1

cdr3_aa: CASSLARRSYNEQFF
j_call: TRBJ2-1
cdr3_length: 15
v_call: TRBV12-3/TRBV12-4

cdr3_aa: CASSPQGIAKNIQYF
j_call: TRBJ2-4
cdr3_length: 15
v_call: TRBV7-9

cdr3_aa: CASSLAADRESTGELFF
j_call: TRBJ2-2
cdr3_length: 17
v_call: TRBV12-3/TRBV12-4

cdr3_aa: CASSPPGAGGTGELFF
j_call: TRBJ2-2
cdr3_length: 16
v_call: TRBV7-3

cdr3_aa: CASSSSDTFYPTDTQYF
j_call: TRBJ2-3
cdr3_length: 17
v_call: TRBV7-2

cdr3_aa: CASSGGQGSSQPQHF
j_call: TRBJ1-5
cdr3_length: 15
v_call: TRBV6-6

cdr3_aa: CASSQGTLRNSPLHF
j_call: TRBJ1-6
cdr3_length: 15
v_call: TRBV4-3

cdr3_aa: CASSECPGLDNEQFF
j_call: TRBJ2-1
cdr3_length: 15
v_call: TRBV25-1

cdr3_aa: CSVGTHSYNEQFF
j_call: TRBJ2-1
cdr3_length: 13
v_call: TRBV20-1

cdr3_aa: CASSGGGAWSNEQYF
j_call: TRBJ2-5
cdr3_length: 15
v_call: TRBV5-1

cdr3_aa: CASSPSSDNYGYTF
j_call: TRBJ1-2
cdr3_length: 14
v_call: TRBV28

cdr3_aa: CSVGTSGRSDTQYF
j_call: TRBJ2-3
cdr3_length: 14
v_call: TRBV29-1

cdr3_aa: CAGLPGGRSEQYF
j_call: TRBJ2-7
cdr3_length: 13
v_call: TRBV23-1

cdr3_aa: CSAPGLAGGPSNEQYF
j_call: TRBJ2-7
cdr3_length: 16
v_call: TRBV20-1

cdr3_aa: CASSYLGRVETQYF
j_call: TRBJ2-5
cdr3_length: 14
v_call: TRBV6-6

cdr3_aa: CASTKGGAGYNEQFF
j_call: TRBJ2-1
cdr3_length: 15
v_call: TRBV6-2/TRBV6-3

cdr3_aa: CASSGYRTGYNSPLHF
j_call: TRBJ1-6
cdr3_length: 16
v_call: TRBV6-1

cdr3_aa: CASSLSLASSREAQYF
j_call: TRBJ2-5
cdr3_length: 16
v_call: TRBV28

cdr3_aa: CASRSRSGTGVLSYEQYF
j_call: TRBJ2-7
cdr3_length: 18
v_call: TRBV6-1

cdr3_aa: CASSFTGEQPQHF
j_call: TRBJ1-5
cdr3_length: 13
v_call: TRBV27

cdr3_aa: CASSLFSISSYNEQFF
j_call: TRBJ2-1
cdr3_length: 16
v_call: TRBV5-1

cdr3_aa: CASSFGGGDGYEQFF
j_call: TRBJ2-1
cdr3_length: 15
v_call: TRBV7-3

cdr3_aa: CASSYEGGRTEAFF
j_call: TRBJ1-1
cdr3_length: 14
v_call: TRBV6-2/TRBV6-3

cdr3_aa: CAISLEGNIQYF
j_call: .
cdr3_length: 12
v_call: TRBV10-3

cdr3_aa: CASSLDPGQFSYEQYF
j_call: .
cdr3_length: 16
v_call: TRBV7-2

cdr3_aa: CASSLSWVPGGYNEQFF
j_call: TRBJ2-1
cdr3_length: 17
v_call: TRBV4-3

cdr3_aa: CSTSRPVGGNQPQHF
j_call: TRBJ1-5
cdr3_length: 15
v_call: TRBV20-1

cdr3_aa: CSASRTTSGSRNEQYF
j_call: TRBJ2-5
cdr3_length: 16
v_call: TRBV20-1

cdr3_aa: CATSRRGGYIDTGELFF
j_call: TRBJ2-2
cdr3_length: 17
v_call: TRBV6-6

cdr3_aa: CSARGGGAIDTQYF
j_call: TRBJ2-3
cdr3_length: 14
v_call: TRBV20-1

cdr3_aa: CASSLALSGGSNEKLFF
j_call: TRBJ1-4
cdr3_length: 17
v_call: TRBV7-2

cdr3_aa: CASSFGPTGELFF
j_call: TRBJ2-2
cdr3_length: 13
v_call: TRBV7-9

cdr3_aa: CASSLELYEQYF
j_call: TRBJ2-7
cdr3_length: 12
v_call: TRBV12-3/TRBV12-4

cdr3_aa: CASSLIGGTSTDTQYF
j_call: TRBJ2-3
cdr3_length: 16
v_call: TRBV7-3

cdr3_aa: CASSQDRHPGGSYEQYF
j_call: TRBJ2-7
cdr3_length: 17
v_call: TRBV4-3

cdr3_aa: CASSPQEFATNEKLFF
j_call: TRBJ1-4
cdr3_length: 16
v_call: TRBV7-8

cdr3_aa: CASSLSASGFRTEAFF
j_call: TRBJ1-1
cdr3_length: 16
v_call: TRBV12-3/TRBV12-4

cdr3_aa: CATSDPGTSGRGNEQFF
j_call: TRBJ2-1
cdr3_length: 17
v_call: TRBV24-1

cdr3_aa: CASSHRPSSTDTRYF
j_call: TRBJ2-3
cdr3_length: 15
v_call: TRBV4-3

cdr3_aa: CASSPQRLSCEQYF
j_call: TRBJ2-7
cdr3_length: 14
v_call: TRBV6-2/TRBV6-3

cdr3_aa: CVSSLGGTGMPTQYF
j_call: TRBJ2-3
cdr3_length: 15
v_call: TRBV3-1

cdr3_aa: CASSEPVTLSYNEQFF
j_call: TRBJ2-1
cdr3_length: 16
v_call: TRBV6-1

cdr3_aa: CASGLWEGGYEQYF
j_call: TRBJ2-7
cdr3_length: 14
v_call: TRBV28

cdr3_aa: CASSLTRLAHEQFF
j_call: TRBJ2-1
cdr3_length: 14
v_call: TRBV6-5

cdr3_aa: CASSLGSRDWETQYF
j_call: TRBJ2-5
cdr3_length: 15
v_call: TRBV11-2

cdr3_aa: CSAGAGQGGTEAFF
j_call: TRBJ1-1
cdr3_length: 14
v_call: TRBV20-1

cdr3_aa: CAVGGVESYEQYF
j_call: TRBJ2-7
cdr3_length: 13
v_call: TRBV6-5

cdr3_aa: CASSEAGRPLINTEAFF
j_call: TRBJ1-1
cdr3_length: 17
v_call: TRBV10-2